This T cell receptor (beta chain) originates from a study of radiotherapy plus CTLA-4 blockade in lung cancer. At the level of the study: Disease control was achieved by over 25% of patients, and objective responses by about 17%.

This CDR3 contains 15 residues. J was trimmed by 6 bases and V by 2 bases; bases with no gene match: 7. Germline CDR1 and CDR2: MNHNY and SVGAGI (reference sequence). The table came from immunoSEQ multiplex PCR; TCRdb's copy has only in-frame clones and leaves some out. The repertoire holds 50,000 to 70,000 clones, with around four fifths as singletons. General observations from the study: Clones derived from tumor TCRs expanded in blood after radiotherapy plus ipilimumab.

This clone was detected only a few times. Its specificity is not known. The material was peripheral blood, obtained from a patient treated with radiotherapy plus ipilimumab. V is TRBV6-6 and J is TRBJ2-1, with 7 bases fitting TRBD2. This TCR came from a human donor with non-small cell lung cancer who had a partial response to radiotherapy plus ipilimumab. Here the CDR3 reads CASSYSERGGNEQFF. In nucleotides, the CDR3 is TGTGCCAGCAGTTACAGCGAGCGGGGCGGCAATGAGCAGTTCTTC.